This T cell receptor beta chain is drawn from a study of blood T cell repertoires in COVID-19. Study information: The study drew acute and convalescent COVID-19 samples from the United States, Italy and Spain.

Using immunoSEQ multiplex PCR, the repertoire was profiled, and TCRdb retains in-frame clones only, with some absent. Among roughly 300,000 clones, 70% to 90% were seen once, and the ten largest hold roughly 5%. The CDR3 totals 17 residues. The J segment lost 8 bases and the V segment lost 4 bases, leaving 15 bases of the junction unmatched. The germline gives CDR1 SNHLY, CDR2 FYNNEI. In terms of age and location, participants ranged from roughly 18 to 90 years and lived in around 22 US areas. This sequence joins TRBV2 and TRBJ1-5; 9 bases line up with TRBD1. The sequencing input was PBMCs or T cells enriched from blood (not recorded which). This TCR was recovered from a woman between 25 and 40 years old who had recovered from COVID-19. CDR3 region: CASSGVVGQGPLKPQHF. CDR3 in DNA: TGTGCCAGCAGTGGAGTTGTGGGACAGGGACCCTTGAAGCCCCAGCATTTT. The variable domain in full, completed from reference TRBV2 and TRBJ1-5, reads EPEVTQTPSHQVTQMGQEVILRCVPISNHLYFYWYRQILGQKVEFLVSFYNNEISEKSEIFDDQFSVERPDGSNFTLKIRSTKLEDSAMYFCASSGVVGQGPLKPQHFGDGTRLSIL.